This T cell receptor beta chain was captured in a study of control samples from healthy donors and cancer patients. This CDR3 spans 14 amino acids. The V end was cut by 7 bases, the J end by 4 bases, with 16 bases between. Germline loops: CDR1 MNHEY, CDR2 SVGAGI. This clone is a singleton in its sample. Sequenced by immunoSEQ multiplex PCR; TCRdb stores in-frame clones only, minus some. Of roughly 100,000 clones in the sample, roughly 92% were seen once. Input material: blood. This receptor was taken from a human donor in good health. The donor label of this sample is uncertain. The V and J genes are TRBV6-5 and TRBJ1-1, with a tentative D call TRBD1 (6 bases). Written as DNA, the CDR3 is TGTGCCAGCAAGGGGGTGCGGTTTAGCACTGAAGCTTTCTTT. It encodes CASKGVRFSTEAFF.